A single T cell receptor (beta chain) is shown here with its context. The target antigen is unknown. V was trimmed by 0 bases and J by 3 bases, leaving 10 bases between them. Germline CDR1 and CDR2: LGHNA and YNFKEQ. This CDR3 has 15 residues. This record comes from a study of cytomegalovirus exposure and HLA in healthy donors. Broader study findings: Later, an analysis showed that TCR beta chains associated with HLA were more clonally expanded than others that were equally common. The authors later found most CMV-associated TCR beta chains appeared HLA-restricted.

The PCR ran on 60 Vbeta and 13 Jbeta primers. Sequenced by immunoSEQ multiplex PCR; TCRdb stores in-frame clones only, minus some. The sample consists of approximately 170,000 clones, 65% to 70% of them appearing once. Material for sequencing was PBMCs. This TCR came from a woman aged 18-29 years in good health and CMV-seropositive. This chain joins TRBV4-2 and TRBJ2-3; D is perhaps TRBD1 (5 bases). CDR3 sequence (DNA): TGTGCCAGCAGCCAAGAGCAGGGTTCGACAGATACGCAGTATTTT. This codes for CASSQEQGSTDTQYF.